The 25 T cell receptor beta chains below all came from one sample that was sequenced in a study of identical twins (TCRdb year 2016). Library creation used 5' RACE. TCRdb shows the sequencer as Illumina HiSeq 2000. Starting from the raw public reads, TCRdb applied fastp trimming at Q25, assembled clones with MiXCR and retained in-frame beta chains. Under each unique CDR3 protein, matching rows form one entry showing the most common genes and DNA. Present in this sample are 450,000 to 600,000 distinct CDR3 sequences, about 20% of which were seen just once. The top ten constitute about 0.5% of the sample. Separately, the same data were catalogued under a study of yellow fever vaccine responses in identical twins.

What was sequenced was CD4+ T cells sorted from blood. The receptors stem from a woman under 30 in good health.

The V and J genes are TRBV6-5 and TRBJ2-3, with D possibly being TRBD2 (5 bases). Germline V gives CDR1 MNHEY, CDR2 SVGAGI. This CDR3 contains 14 residues. V was shortened by 1 base and J by 6 bases, with 11 bases between the two germline ends. This chain's CDR3 is CASSYFSGEDTQYF. CDR3 nucleotide sequence: TGTGCCAGCAGTTACTTTTCTGGGGAGGATACGCAGTATTTT.

This clonotype was counted a few times. The chain combines TRBV27 with TRBJ2-1; tentatively, D is TRBD2 (5 bases). Trimming left V 7 bases short and J 4 bases short, with 23 bases between. The CDR3 runs 17 residues. Germline V gives CDR1 MNHEY, CDR2 SMNVEV (reference sequence). The CDR3 sequence is CASTRAVRADSYNEQFF. In nucleotides, the CDR3 is TGTGCCAGCACCCGGGCCGTGAGGGCAGACTCTTACAATGAGCAGTTCTTC.

This chain links TRBV12-3 or TRBV12-4 with TRBJ2-3, with 11 nucleotides matching TRBD2. The CDR3 is 17 residues long. The V gene end was trimmed by 3 bases and the J gene end by 5 bases; junction bases not matched to a gene: 10. The CDR3: CASSLVVASGRKDTQYF. CDR3 bases: TGTGCCAGCAGTTTGGTTGTGGCTAGCGGGAGGAAAGATACGCAGTATTTT.

The chain links TRBV9 to TRBJ1-1; D gene uncertain. The CDR3 is made up of 14 amino acids. Germline V lookup: CDR1 SGDLS, CDR2 YYNGEE. Trimming removed 0 bases at V and 5 bases at J, with 11 bases between. The CDR3: CASSVVGIRTEAFF. Here the CDR3 DNA reads TGTGCCAGCAGCGTAGTAGGAATTAGGACTGAAGCTTTCTTT.

This clonotype was seen ten or more times. This chain joins TRBV12-3 or TRBV12-4 and TRBJ2-2; 7 bases agree with TRBD2. Germline trimming cut 5 bases from V and 0 bases from J; bases unmatched to any gene: 3. The CDR3 totals 15 residues. The CDR3 loop reads CASSPGLPNTGELFF. The CDR3 DNA reads as TGTGCCAGCAGTCCGGGACTACCGAACACCGGGGAGCTGTTTTTT.

This clonotype came up a few times. The V and J genes are TRBV29-1 and TRBJ2-1, with 13 bases fitting TRBD2. Trimming took 6 bases from V and 5 from J; bases not matched to a gene: 19. The CDR3 contains 19 residues. Looked up from germline, CDR1 is SQVTM and CDR2 is ANQGSEA. CDR3 residues: CSVRRGLLAGGPSNNEQFF. The CDR3 nucleotides are TGCAGCGTCCGAAGGGGGTTACTAGCGGGAGGGCCTTCGAACAATGAGCAGTTCTTC.

This clonotype showed up just a few times. The chain carries TRBV5-1 and TRBJ2-5; D is uncertain. The germline V gene encodes CDR1 SGHRS and CDR2 YFSETQ. The CDR3 runs 13 residues. Trimming pared 4 bases from V and 5 bases from J, leaving 12 bases between. In nucleotides, the CDR3 is TGCGCCAGCAGCCCCGGGTCCAGGGAGACCCAGTACTTC. Its protein product is CASSPGSRETQYF.

The chain couples TRBV28 to TRBJ1-2; TRBD1 aligns across 9 bases. V was pared by 9 bases and J by 4 bases, with 6 bases of the junction left unmatched. The CDR3 runs 13 residues. Germline CDR1 reads MDHEN; CDR2 reads SYDVKM. The CDR3 is CASTTGGSYGYTF. The DNA for the CDR3 is TGTGCCAGTACTACAGGGGGCAGCTATGGCTACACCTTC.

Only a few counts were recorded for this clonotype. In nucleotides, the CDR3 is TGCAGCGTTGCTACCGGACTAGCGGGAGGGAAGTACCCCGCGGATACGCAGTATTTT. Translating gives CSVATGLAGGKYPADTQYF. V usage is TRBV29-1 and J usage is TRBJ2-3, with 15 bases that match TRBD2. The V segment lost 4 bases and the J segment 6 bases; nucleotides outside the gene matches: 17. The germline gives CDR1 SQVTM, CDR2 ANQGSEA. The CDR3 runs to 19 residues.

The chain uses TRBV7-6 and TRBJ2-5, with 10 bases lining up with TRBD2. The CDR3 loop spans 15 amino acids. The ends lost 1 base at V and 2 bases at J; junction bases unmatched: 1. Germline V gene lookup returns CDR1 SGHVS and CDR2 FNYEAQ. CDR3 protein: CASSLETSGQETQYF. CDR3 DNA sequence: TGTGCCAGCAGCTTAGAGACTAGCGGGCAAGAGACCCAGTACTTC.

This clonotype was seen a handful of times. The chain has TRBV6-5 and TRBJ2-3; tentatively, D is TRBD2 (6 bases). V shed 0 bases and J shed 3 bases, with 10 bases lying between them. The CDR3 is 15 amino acids. Germline CDR1 MNHEY, CDR2 SVGAGI. DNA of the CDR3: TGTGCCAGCAGTTACTCGTCGGGAGTGACAGATACGCAGTATTTT. It specifies CASSYSSGVTDTQYF.

The V gene is TRBV7-8, the J gene TRBJ2-7, with 7 bases fitting TRBD1. CDR3 size: 14 residues. V was clipped by 1 base and J by 3 bases; unmatched bases: 3. Looked up from germline, CDR1 is SGHVS and CDR2 is FQNEAQ. CDR3: CASSLEGQIYEQYV. The CDR3 coding sequence is TGTGCCAGCAGCTTAGAGGGACAGATCTACGAGCAGTACGTC.

V and J are TRBV4-1 and TRBJ2-1, with D perhaps being TRBD1 or TRBD2 (6 bases each). Trimming removed 1 base at V and 3 bases at J, with 13 bases between. The CDR3 covers 16 residues. Germline V gives CDR1 MGHRA, CDR2 YSYEKL. CDR3 protein: CASSQVRLGGYNEQFF. CDR3 in DNA: TGCGCCAGCAGCCAAGTCCGACTAGGGGGCTACAATGAGCAGTTCTTC.

The V and J genes are TRBV9 and TRBJ2-2, with D possibly called TRBD1 or TRBD2 (5 bases each). V was clipped by 3 bases and J by 3 bases, with 15 bases between them. The CDR3 extends over 16 amino acids. CDR1 and CDR2 from the germline V gene are SGDLS and YYNGEE. CDR3 amino acids: CASSGNTRGDTGELFF. The CDR3 DNA reads TGTGCCAGCAGCGGAAACACGAGGGGAGACACCGGGGAGCTGTTTTTT. Variable domain in full (rest from reference TRBV9 and TRBJ2-2): DSGVTQTPKHLITATGQRVTLRCSPRSGDLSVYWYQQSLDQGLQFLIQYYNGEERAKGNILERFSAQQFPDLHSELNLSSLELGDSALYFCASSGNTRGDTGELFFGEGSRLTVL.

This clonotype occurred a few times. The rearrangement joins TRBV12-3 or TRBV12-4 to TRBJ2-7; a possible D gene is TRBD2 (6 bases). The CDR3 has 14 amino acids. V lost 8 bases to trimming and J lost 6 bases, with 20 bases between them. In DNA, the CDR3 is TGTGCCAGCGGGCGGGATCCGGACCCCTCCGAGCAGTACTTC. Translating gives CASGRDPDPSEQYF.

The V and J genes are TRBV11-2 and TRBJ2-5; D is ambiguous. CDR1 is SGHAT and CDR2 is FQNNGV in the germline V gene. This CDR3 is built from 14 residues. The ends were cut back, 5 bases at V and 5 bases at J, with 15 bases in the middle. This CDR3 is CASSPASFTETQYF. In DNA, the CDR3 is TGTGCCAGCAGCCCAGCTAGTTTTACGGAGACCCAGTACTTC.

The chain has TRBV2 and TRBJ2-7, with a possible D match to TRBD2 (6 bases). This CDR3 region has 18 residues. The V end was cut by 3 bases, the J end by 3 bases, with 24 bases between. The germline V gene encodes CDR1 SNHLY and CDR2 FYNNEI. The CDR3 nucleotides are TGTGCCAGCAGTGAGGGACTTACGCTTGGTGGGTTCCGCTACGAGCAGTACTTC. It codes for CASSEGLTLGGFRYEQYF.

This clonotype turned up a few times. The V and J genes are TRBV20-1 and TRBJ2-5, with unresolved D. This CDR3 is built from 13 residues. Germline values: CDR1 DFQATT, CDR2 SNEGSKA (reference sequence). The V end was cut by 3 bases, the J end by 5 bases, with 13 bases between. CDR3 in DNA: TGCAGTGCTAGGTTCGTGCTAGAGGAGACCCAGTACTTC. Its translation: CSARFVLEETQYF.

This clonotype was seen a few times. The genes are TRBV28 and TRBJ2-1, with TRBD2 matching over 7 bases. V gave up 6 bases and J gave up 0 bases; unmatched junction bases: 8. This CDR3 has 16 amino acids. The germline CDR1 and CDR2 sequences are MDHEN and SYDVKM. Here the CDR3 reads CASSRTSVSSYNEQFF. The CDR3 bases are TGTGCCAGCAGCCGTACTAGCGTTAGCTCCTACAATGAGCAGTTCTTC. The full variable domain, completed using reference TRBV28 and TRBJ2-1, is DVKVTQSSRYLVKRTGEKVFLECVQDMDHENMFWYRQDPGLGLRLIYFSYDVKMKEKGDIPEGYSVSREKKERFSLILESASTNQTSMYLCASSRTSVSSYNEQFFGPGTRLTVL.

This clonotype was seen only a few times. This chain connects TRBV11-2 to TRBJ2-1; 12 positions match TRBD1. The junction had 7 bases not matched to a gene; V was cut back by 6 bases and J by 4 bases. The CDR3 has 16 residues. Looked up from germline, CDR1 is SGHAT and CDR2 is FQNNGV. Here the CDR3 reads CASRRPGQGAYNEQFF. CDR3 DNA: TGTGCCAGCAGGAGACCGGGACAGGGGGCTTACAATGAGCAGTTCTTC.

This rearrangement joins TRBV7-6 to TRBJ2-3; D is unresolved. V was pared by 5 bases and J by 5 bases, with 11 bases between. Germline values: CDR1 SGHVS, CDR2 FNYEAQ. This CDR3 has 13 amino acids. CDR3 nucleotides: TGTGCCAGCAGCCGGAACTTCGGAGATACGCAGTATTTT. This encodes CASSRNFGDTQYF.

This clonotype came up a few times. V and J are TRBV6-1 and TRBJ2-2; tentatively, D is TRBD2 (6 bases). This CDR3 comprises 15 residues. Germline-derived CDR1 and CDR2 are MNHNS and SASEGT. The germline V and J ends were trimmed by 8 bases and 5 bases, with 18 bases remaining between them. The CDR3 is CASRSGGSGTGELFF. The CDR3 region has the DNA TGTGCCAGCCGCTCAGGAGGGTCGGGGACCGGGGAGCTGTTTTTT.

This chain uses TRBV6-1 with TRBJ2-7; 8 nucleotides line up with TRBD2. Looked up from germline, CDR1 is MNHNS and CDR2 is SASEGT. The CDR3 contains 14 residues. V was clipped by 4 bases and J by 1 base; unmatched bases: 3. The chain's CDR3 is CASSGGTSSYEQYV. For the CDR3, the DNA is TGTGCCAGCAGTGGCGGGACTAGTTCCTACGAGCAGTACGTC.

This clonotype has more than one count but fewer than ten. The rearrangement uses TRBV5-6 and TRBJ2-1, with TRBD1 matching over 9 bases. CDR3 size: 14 residues. Germline V gene sequence: CDR1 SGHDT, CDR2 YYEEEE. With 2 bases clipped from V and 11 bases from J, the junction kept 8 bases outside the gene matches. CDR3 in DNA: TGTGCCAGCAGCTTTCACCGGGACAGGGAAAAGCAGTTCTTC. Amino acid sequence: CASSFHRDREKQFF. Variable domain in full (rest from reference TRBV5-6 and TRBJ2-1): DAGVTQSPTHLIKTRGQQVTLRCSPKSGHDTVSWYQQALGQGPQFIFQYYEEEERQRGNFPDRFSGHQFPNYSSELNVNALLLGDSALYLCASSFHRDREKQFFGPGTRLTVL.

The J gene is TRBJ2-5, the V gene TRBV20-1; D assignment may be TRBD1 or TRBD2 (5 bases each). CDR1 DFQATT and CDR2 SNEGSKA come from the germline V gene (reference sequence). The CDR3 runs 15 residues. The germline V and J ends were trimmed by 6 bases and 0 bases, with 17 bases remaining between them. The CDR3 reads CSANSGWGYQETQYF. CDR3 DNA: TGCAGTGCCAATTCAGGGTGGGGGTACCAAGAGACCCAGTACTTC.